These 8 T cell receptor beta chains came from one sample sequenced in a study of radiation and T cells in renal cell carcinoma. Here immunoSEQ multiplex PCR was the method, and the copy in TCRdb shows in-frame clones only, minus some. The table includes about 43,000 clones, roughly 80% detected once. Time point meaning: blood 4 weeks post-SBRT, at nephrectomy. As for treatment: 15 Gy SBRT to primary tumor, nephrectomy 4 weeks later. The sequences come from blood, collected from a patient whose treatment included radiotherapy and nephrectomy. Source of these receptors: a woman in her seventies with renal cell carcinoma.

V and J are TRBV18 and TRBJ2-7, with TRBD2 matching over 9 bases. Germline V gene sequence: CDR1 KGHSH, CDR2 LQKENI. The length of the CDR3 is 15 residues. Trimming at V came to 2 bases and at J to 6 bases, leaving 8 bases not matched to a gene. This chain's CDR3 is CASSPNPGLASEQYF. DNA for the CDR3: TGTGCCAGCTCACCAAATCCGGGACTAGCATCCGAGCAGTACTTC.

This rearrangement joins TRBV5-1 to TRBJ1-3; D call uncertain. The CDR3 length is 16 residues. The V end lost 0 bases, the J end lost 1 base, and 11 bases lay between the germline ends. Germline lookup yields CDR1 SGHRS and CDR2 YFSETQ. The chain's CDR3 is CASSLVASQSGNTIYF. CDR3 nucleotides: TGCGCCAGCAGCTTGGTCGCCAGTCAGTCTGGAAACACCATATATTTT.

This clone came up once. The chain uses TRBV6-5 and TRBJ1-1, with D possibly being TRBD1 (6 bases). Germline V gives CDR1 MNHEY, CDR2 SVGAGI. With 4 bases removed from V and 0 bases from J, the gap between germline ends came to 12 bases. The CDR3 totals 15 residues. The CDR3 region is CASSWSGVLNTEAFF. In DNA form, the CDR3 reads TGTGCCAGCAGTTGGTCAGGGGTATTGAACACTGAAGCTTTCTTT.

The rearrangement links TRBV5-1 to TRBJ1-1; 9 bases are shared with TRBD1. V lost 2 bases, J lost 5 bases, and 7 bases stayed unmatched. CDR1 is SGHRS, CDR2 YFSETQ, per germline. This CDR3 comprises 15 residues. This chain's CDR3 is CASSFQQGAETEAFF. In DNA form, the CDR3 reads TGCGCCAGCAGCTTCCAACAGGGGGCGGAAACTGAAGCTTTCTTT.

This chain connects TRBV9 to TRBJ2-5; 11 positions match TRBD2. With V trimmed by 2 bases and J by 2 bases, 2 bases remained unmatched. The CDR3 runs 15 residues. Per the germline V gene, CDR1 is SGDLS and CDR2 is YYNGEE. CDR3 DNA: TGTGCCAGCAGCGTCGGGACTAGCGGACAAGAGACCCAGTACTTC. Amino acids: CASSVGTSGQETQYF.

The chain employs TRBV19 and TRBJ2-7; TRBD2 matches at 10 bases. The V gene's germline CDR1 is LNHDA and CDR2 SQIVND (reference sequence). V lost 3 bases and J lost 3; bases outside the gene matches: 5. There are 15 residues in the CDR3. The CDR3 protein is CASSIRLAGVYEQYF. CDR3 in DNA: TGTGCCAGTAGTATTAGGCTAGCGGGGGTCTACGAGCAGTACTTC.

The J gene is TRBJ1-5, the V gene TRBV15; D gene uncertain. The CDR3 is made up of 15 amino acids. Trimming cost V 0 bases and J 5 bases, with 11 bases left between them. In germline, CDR1 is LNHNV, CDR2 YYDKDF (reference sequence). The CDR3 spells CATSRDVGSYQPQHF. CDR3 sequence (DNA): TGTGCCACCAGCAGAGATGTGGGCAGTTATCAGCCCCAGCATTTT.

The chain couples TRBV19 to TRBJ1-5; D might be TRBD1 (5 bases). The length of the CDR3 is 17 residues. Germline values: CDR1 LNHDA, CDR2 SQIVND (reference sequence). Trimming took 0 bases from V and 6 from J, leaving 18 bases between them. DNA of the CDR3: TGTGCCAGTAGTATAGACCCTGCAGGGTCCGGGAGTCAGCCCCAGCATTTT. This sequence encodes CASSIDPAGSGSQPQHF.